The sequence of this T cell receptor beta chain was determined in a study of T cell responses to AZD1222 COVID-19 vaccine. Whole-study results and caveats: Sampling captured repertoires only after the peak T cell response. Vaccination with two AZD1222 doses was followed by a rise in Spike-specific TCR breadth and depth. Spike-wide coverage was observed for vaccine-associated CD4 TCRs, with dominant responses at 160-218 and 743-854.

As regards this clone: Antigen specificity is unknown.

The CDR3 sequence is 15 residues long. CDR1 is MDHEN and CDR2 is SYDVKM in the germline V gene. Trimming stripped 4 bases from V and 3 bases from J, with 13 bases between. Produced via immunoSEQ multiplex PCR; TCRdb's table is partial and in-frame only. The sample lists roughly 150,000 clones; 70% to 90% were seen once. Sequences were derived from peripheral blood, sampled on day 0 of AZD1222 vaccination. This sequence originates from an adult in good health. J is TRBJ1-3 and V is TRBV28; perhaps TRBD1 as D (5 bases). Here the CDR3 reads CASSSSGTFGNTIYF. CDR3 bases: TGTGCCAGCAGTTCGTCAGGGACGTTTGGAAACACCATATATTTT.